The 26 T cell receptor beta chains below all came from one sample that was sequenced in a study of response to subunit inactivated influenza vaccine. TCRdb reanalysed the RT-PCR reads using MiXCR and keeps one entry per CDR3 protein. The profile covers a few hundred thousand distinct CDR3 sequences, with roughly 22% appearing a single time and about a tenth taken by the ten largest. The source was PBMCs from blood, collected approximately 20 months after vaccination. The receptors come from a man between 50 and 69 years old who received an inactivated influenza vaccine.

The chain uses TRBV4-3 and TRBJ2-7; 7 bases fit TRBD2. V gave up 0 bases and J gave up 2 bases; unmatched junction bases: 7. CDR3 size: 16 residues. Per the germline V gene, CDR1 is LGHNA and CDR2 is YSLEER. CDR3 loop: CASSQDLASGAYEQYF. DNA for the CDR3: TGCGCCAGCAGCCAAGACCTAGCTAGCGGAGCCTACGAGCAGTACTTC.

This chain connects TRBV9 to TRBJ2-2; 9 nucleotides agree with TRBD1. CDR1 and CDR2 from the germline V gene are SGDLS and YYNGEE. Trimming cost V 3 bases and J 1 base; bases outside gene matches: 4. This CDR3 has 16 residues. The CDR3 loop reads CASSARTGENTGELFF. CDR3 sequence (DNA): TGTGCCAGCAGCGCGAGGACAGGGGAGAACACCGGGGAGCTGTTTTTT.

This clonotype was observed a handful of times. This sequence joins TRBV10-3 and TRBJ2-1, with D possibly TRBD2 on 5 matching bases. Germline CDR1 ENHRY, CDR2 SYGVKD. The CDR3 consists of 12 residues. V was clipped by 11 bases and J by 0 bases, with 8 bases between them. The CDR3 loop is CAGGSSYNEQFF. The CDR3 DNA reads as TGTGCCGGAGGCAGCTCCTACAATGAGCAGTTCTTC.

This rearrangement joins TRBV29-1 to TRBJ1-5; TRBD1 matches at 10 bases. Germline CDR1 and CDR2: SQVTM and ANQGSEA. Losses at the gene ends were 6 bases for V and 5 bases for J; bases not matched to a gene: 4. This CDR3 has 13 amino acids. The CDR3 loop reads CSVGQGLDQPQHF. Here the CDR3 DNA reads TGCAGCGTGGGACAGGGGCTCGATCAGCCCCAGCATTTT. The whole variable domain, filled in from reference TRBV29-1 and TRBJ1-5, reads SAVISQKPSRDICQRGTSLTIQCQVDSQVTMMFWYRQQPGQSLTLIATANQGSEATYESGFVIDKFPISRPNLTFSTLTVSNMSPEDSSIYLCSVGQGLDQPQHFGDGTRLSIL.

This clonotype has just one count. This chain uses TRBV20-1 with TRBJ2-1; D is uncertain. V lost 6 bases to trimming and J lost 12 bases, with 12 bases between them. The germline V gene encodes CDR1 DFQATT and CDR2 SNEGSKA (reference sequence). The CDR3 has 10 residues. The CDR3 nucleotides are TGCAGTGCAGGCCAGGTGGGGCAGTTCTTC. Protein sequence: CSAGQVGQFF.

This clonotype turned up a few times. The chain links TRBV2 to TRBJ1-5; 8 nucleotides match TRBD1. V dropped 9 bases and J dropped 2; count of bases not matched to a gene: 9. The CDR3 has 15 residues. Germline V gives CDR1 SNHLY, CDR2 FYNNEI. CDR3 amino acids: CASEPDREGNQPQHF. CDR3 DNA sequence: TGTGCCAGTGAACCGGACAGGGAGGGCAATCAGCCCCAGCATTTT.

The chain has TRBV5-1 and TRBJ1-1, with D unclear. CDR1 and CDR2 (germline): SGHRS, YFSETQ. V was trimmed by 0 bases and J by 7 bases, leaving 10 bases between them. This CDR3 has 13 amino acids. This CDR3 is CASSLGVESEAFF. CDR3 bases: TGCGCCAGCAGCTTGGGAGTCGAGAGTGAAGCTTTCTTT.

In its sample, this clonotype was seen a few times. V gene TRBV12-3 or TRBV12-4 combines with J gene TRBJ1-2; 9 bases map to TRBD1. V dropped 1 base and J dropped 10; count of bases not matched to a gene: 1. The CDR3 has 12 amino acids. The CDR3 DNA follows: TGTGCCAGCAGTTTAGGGACAGGGGTCTACACCTTC. It specifies CASSLGTGVYTF.

This clonotype appeared a few times. The chain recombines TRBV11-2 with TRBJ2-2, with 9 bases that match TRBD2. CDR1 and CDR2 from the germline V gene are SGHAT and FQNNGV. This CDR3 contains 15 residues. The V and J ends lost 5 bases and 4 bases, in that order; junction bases with no gene match: 5. Written as DNA, the CDR3 is TGTGCCAGCAGCGGGCTAGCGGGGCCCACCGGGGAGCTGTTTTTT. Its translation is CASSGLAGPTGELFF. Variable domain in full (rest from reference TRBV11-2 and TRBJ2-2): EAGVAQSPRYKIIEKRQSVAFWCNPISGHATLYWYQQILGQGPKLLIQFQNNGVVDDSQLPKDRFSAERLKGVDSTLKIQPAKLEDSAVYLCASSGLAGPTGELFFGEGSRLTVL.

The genes are TRBV4-3 and TRBJ1-2, with D perhaps matching TRBD1 (5 bases). Germline CDR1 reads LGHNA; CDR2 reads YSLEER. Trimming left V 4 bases short and J 7 bases short, with 13 bases between. This CDR3 spans 13 amino acids. The DNA for the CDR3 is TGCGCCAGCAGCCTCCTGGGGGAGAGTGGCTACACCTTC. It translates to CASSLLGESGYTF.

This clonotype was seen repeatedly, ten times or more. This rearrangement joins TRBV9 to TRBJ1-2; no clear D gene. Germline values: CDR1 SGDLS, CDR2 YYNGEE. Trimming shortened V by 0 bases and J by 4 bases, and 7 bases separated the two germline ends. CDR3 length: 13 amino acids. CDR3 residues: CASSVAGPYGYTF. For the CDR3, the DNA is TGTGCCAGCAGCGTAGCAGGTCCCTATGGCTACACCTTC.

This chain connects TRBV18 to TRBJ2-1, with 10 bases that match TRBD1. After removal of 1 base from V and 4 bases from J, the junction contained 7 bases not matched to a gene. The CDR3 is made up of 17 amino acids. Germline V gene data show CDR1 as KGHSH and CDR2 as LQKENI. The CDR3 DNA is TGTGCCAGCTCACCACGGACTGGGACAGGGGCTTACAATGAGCAGTTCTTC. As protein: CASSPRTGTGAYNEQFF.

This clonotype was seen repeatedly, ten times or more. The rearrangement uses TRBV4-3 and TRBJ1-1; a weak D match, TRBD1 (5 bases). The V end lost 0 bases, the J end lost 2 bases, and 13 bases lay between the germline ends. Germline assignment: CDR1 LGHNA and CDR2 YSLEER. CDR3 size: 16 residues. The CDR3 nucleotides read TGCGCCAGCAGCCAAGATCAGGCCGGGACCAACACTGAAGCTTTCTTT. Protein: CASSQDQAGTNTEAFF.

The chain combines TRBV5-6 with TRBJ2-7; 8 nucleotides agree with TRBD1. The CDR3 has 13 residues. Germline CDR1 is SGHDT and CDR2 is YYEEEE. With V trimmed by 2 bases and J by 6 bases, 4 bases remained unmatched. The chain's CDR3 is CASSFPDRGEQYF. In DNA, the CDR3 is TGTGCCAGCAGCTTTCCCGACAGGGGCGAGCAGTACTTC.

The genes are TRBV4-3 and TRBJ1-6; TRBD1 matches 8 bases. Germline loops: CDR1 LGHNA, CDR2 YSLEER. The trim removed 2 bases at V and 7 bases at J, leaving 7 bases unmatched. The CDR3 consists of 16 residues. The CDR3 sequence: CASSQTSTGGNSPLHF. Written as DNA, the CDR3 is TGCGCCAGCAGCCAAACCTCAACAGGGGGGAATTCACCCCTCCACTTT.

The chain links TRBV12-3 or TRBV12-4 to TRBJ1-2; unclear D gene. The CDR3 has 15 amino acids. V shed 3 bases and J shed 0 bases, with 11 bases lying between them. CDR3 in amino acids: CASSFLAEANYGYTF. The CDR3 nucleotides are TGTGCCAGCAGTTTTTTAGCAGAAGCTAACTATGGCTACACCTTC.

This chain links TRBV18 with TRBJ2-5, with 8 bases fitting TRBD2. CDR1 KGHSH and CDR2 LQKENI come from the germline V gene. Trimming took 0 bases from V and 4 from J; bases not matched to a gene: 4. CDR3 length: 15 residues. The CDR3 sequence is CASSPPSRGGETQYF. In DNA form, the CDR3 reads TGTGCCAGCTCACCACCGAGCCGGGGGGGAGAGACCCAGTACTTC.

There are many counts of this clonotype. The chain is built from TRBV6-5 and TRBJ1-6; D not resolved. Between the trimmed V and J ends, which lost 4 bases and 7 bases, there was a span of 5 bases. The V gene's germline CDR1 is MNHEY and CDR2 SVGAGI. The CDR3 length is 12 residues. The DNA of the CDR3 is TGTGCCAGCAGTTCCCTGAATTCACCCCTCCACTTT. The encoded protein is CASSSLNSPLHF.

This clonotype came up many times. This rearrangement joins TRBV3-1 to TRBJ2-7; 12 positions match TRBD2. J was trimmed by 5 bases and V by 0 bases; bases with no gene match: 2. The CDR3 totals 15 residues. Per germline, CDR1 LGHDT and CDR2 YNNKEL (reference sequence). CDR3 nucleotides: TGTGCCAGCAGCCAAGAGCGACTAGCGGGAGACGAGCAGTACTTC. Translated: CASSQERLAGDEQYF.

The V call is TRBV29-1, the J call TRBJ2-5, with unresolved D. CDR1 and CDR2 (germline): SQVTM, ANQGSEA. The CDR3 loop spans 14 amino acids. V was trimmed by 6 bases and J by 4 bases, leaving 18 bases between them. The CDR3 spells CSVKLVLVIETQYF. In DNA, the CDR3 is TGCAGCGTGAAGTTGGTTTTGGTTATAGAGACCCAGTACTTC.

A note on this clonotype: Relative to the germline gene, one junction end is altered; a read error may explain this. This chain joins TRBV6-1 and TRBJ2-5, with 10 bases fitting TRBD2. The CDR3 is 17 residues long. CDR1 MNHNS and CDR2 SASEGT come from the germline V gene. The CDR3 bases are TGTGCCATCAGTGAAGGGCTAGCGGGGGCCTCCCAAGAGACCCAGTACTTC. Its protein product is CAISEGLAGASQETQYF.

The genes are TRBV3-1 and TRBJ1-1; D not resolved. Looked up from germline, CDR1 is LGHDT and CDR2 is YNNKEL (reference sequence). Deletions cut 1 base from V and 1 base from J, with 10 bases between. The CDR3 is made up of 15 amino acids. The CDR3 DNA follows: TGTGCCAGCAGCCAAGTTCCGGACCGGAACACTGAAGCTTTCTTT. It is translated as CASSQVPDRNTEAFF. Full variable domain (outside the CDR3, taken from reference TRBV3-1 and TRBJ1-1): DTAVSQTPKYLVTQMGNDKSIKCEQNLGHDTMYWYKQDSKKFLKIMFSYNNKELIINETVPNRFSPKSPDKAHLNLHINSLELGDSAVYFCASSQVPDRNTEAFFGQGTRLTVV.

This chain uses TRBV6-2 or TRBV6-3 with TRBJ2-5; maybe TRBD2 (7 bases). The CDR3 has 16 residues. The V end lost 5 bases, the J end lost 1 base, and 17 bases lay between the germline ends. The germline V gene has CDR1 MNHEY and CDR2 SVGEGT. CDR3 amino acids: CASSPLRGAFQETQYF. The CDR3 bases are TGTGCCAGCAGTCCCCTCCGGGGGGCTTTCCAAGAGACCCAGTACTTC.

The chain uses TRBV25-1 and TRBJ1-6; 7 bases fit TRBD1. The CDR3 is 14 amino acids. The J segment lost 8 bases and the V segment lost 8 bases, leaving 9 bases of the junction unmatched. Germline lookup yields CDR1 MGHDK and CDR2 SYGVNS. The CDR3 protein is CASGQTGLDSPLHF. In DNA, the CDR3 is TGTGCCAGCGGCCAGACAGGGCTAGATTCACCCCTCCACTTT.

This sequence joins TRBV5-1 and TRBJ1-1; TRBD1 might be the D (6 bases). The CDR3 is made up of 14 amino acids. Between the trimmed V and J ends, which lost 2 bases and 3 bases, there was a span of 11 bases. In germline, CDR1 is SGHRS, CDR2 YFSETQ. The CDR3 protein is CASSLQGTDTEAFF. The CDR3 DNA sequence: TGCGCCAGCAGCTTACAGGGTACGGACACTGAAGCTTTCTTT.

This clonotype was observed once. The chain links TRBV30 to TRBJ2-1; the D gene is possibly TRBD2 (6 bases). Germline V gives CDR1 GTSNPN, CDR2 SVGIG (reference sequence). CDR3 length equals 12 residues. The V and J ends lost 2 bases and 11 bases respectively, with 13 bases between them. The CDR3 spells CAWSYGDWKQFF. The CDR3 DNA follows: TGTGCCTGGAGTTATGGGGACTGGAAGCAGTTCTTC.